This T cell receptor beta chain was captured by sequencing in a study of blood T cell repertoires in COVID-19. Libraries were prepared by immunoSEQ multiplex PCR; TCRdb keeps only in-frame clonotypes and omits some of them. The sample gives 180,000 or so clones, about 90% of which show up once; just under 2.5% is in the top ten. Specimen: peripheral blood. The clonotype originates from a man aged 35 to 55 with active or convalescent COVID-19.

The CDR3 region is CASSPPKVNTEAFF. As DNA, the CDR3 is TGTGCCAGCAGTCCCCCTAAAGTGAACACTGAAGCTTTCTTT. This chain links TRBV6-6 with TRBJ1-1, with D uncertain. CDR3 length: 14 amino acids. V shed 5 bases and J shed 0 bases, with 10 bases lying between them. CDR1 is MNHNY, CDR2 SVGAGI, per germline (reference sequence).